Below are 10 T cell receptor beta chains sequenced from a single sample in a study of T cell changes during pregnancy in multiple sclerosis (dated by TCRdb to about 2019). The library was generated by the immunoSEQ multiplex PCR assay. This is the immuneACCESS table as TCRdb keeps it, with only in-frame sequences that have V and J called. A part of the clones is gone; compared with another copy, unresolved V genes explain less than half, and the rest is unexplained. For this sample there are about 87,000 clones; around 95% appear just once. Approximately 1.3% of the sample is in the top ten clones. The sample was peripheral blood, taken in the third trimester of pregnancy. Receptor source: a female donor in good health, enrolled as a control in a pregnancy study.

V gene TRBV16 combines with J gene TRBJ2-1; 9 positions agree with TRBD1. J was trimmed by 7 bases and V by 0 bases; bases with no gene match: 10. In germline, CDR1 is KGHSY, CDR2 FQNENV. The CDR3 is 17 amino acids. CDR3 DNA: TGTGCCAGCAGCCAATCGTCGGGACAGGGAGGATGGAATGAGCAGTTCTTC. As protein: CASSQSSGQGGWNEQFF.

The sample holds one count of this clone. This CDR3 is CASSQASGTGELFF. CDR3 sequence (DNA): TGCGCCAGCAGCCAGGCCAGCGGTACCGGGGAGCTGTTTTTT. The chain recombines TRBV4-1 with TRBJ2-2, with a possible D match to TRBD2 (5 bases). This CDR3 has 14 amino acids. In germline, CDR1 is MGHRA, CDR2 YSYEKL. The V end was cut by 3 bases, the J end by 5 bases, with 10 bases between.

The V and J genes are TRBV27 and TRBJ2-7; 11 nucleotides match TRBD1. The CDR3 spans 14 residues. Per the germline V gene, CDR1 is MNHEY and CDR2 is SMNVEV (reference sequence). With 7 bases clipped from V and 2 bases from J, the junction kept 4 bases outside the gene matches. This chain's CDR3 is CASTWGQGAYEQYF. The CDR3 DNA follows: TGTGCCAGCACCTGGGGACAGGGGGCCTACGAGCAGTACTTC.

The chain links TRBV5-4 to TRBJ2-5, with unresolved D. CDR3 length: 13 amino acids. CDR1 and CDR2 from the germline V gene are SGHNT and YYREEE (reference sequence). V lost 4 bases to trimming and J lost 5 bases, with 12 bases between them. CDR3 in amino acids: CASSRHDLETQYF. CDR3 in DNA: TGTGCCAGCAGCCGGCATGACTTGGAGACCCAGTACTTC. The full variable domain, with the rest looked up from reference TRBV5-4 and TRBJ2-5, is ETGVTQSPTHLIKTRGQQVTLRCSSQSGHNTVSWYQQALGQGPQFIFQYYREEENGRGNFPPRFSGLQFPNYSSELNVNALELDDSALYLCASSRHDLETQYFGPGTRLLVL.

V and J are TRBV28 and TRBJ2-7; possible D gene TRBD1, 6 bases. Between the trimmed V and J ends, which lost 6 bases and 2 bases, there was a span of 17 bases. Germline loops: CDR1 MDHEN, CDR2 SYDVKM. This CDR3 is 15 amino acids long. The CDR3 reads CASSSPQGWTYEQYF. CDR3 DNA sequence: TGTGCCAGCAGCTCCCCGCAGGGGTGGACCTACGAGCAGTACTTC.

Here the CDR3 reads CASSPSGYEQYF. The CDR3, as DNA: TGTGCCAGCAGTCCATCGGGCTACGAGCAGTACTTC. V gene TRBV27 combines with J gene TRBJ2-7; D unresolved. Germline loops: CDR1 MNHEY, CDR2 SMNVEV (reference sequence). V was cut by 5 bases and J by 3 bases, with 8 bases left in between. This CDR3 contains 12 residues.

CDR3 region: CASTRQGPRYEQYF. The CDR3 region has the DNA TGTGCCAGCACCAGACAGGGGCCGCGCTACGAGCAGTACTTC. This chain joins TRBV28 and TRBJ2-7; 8 bases map to TRBD1. Germline lookup yields CDR1 MDHEN and CDR2 SYDVKM. V gave up 7 bases and J gave up 3 bases; unmatched junction bases: 8. This CDR3 has 14 residues.

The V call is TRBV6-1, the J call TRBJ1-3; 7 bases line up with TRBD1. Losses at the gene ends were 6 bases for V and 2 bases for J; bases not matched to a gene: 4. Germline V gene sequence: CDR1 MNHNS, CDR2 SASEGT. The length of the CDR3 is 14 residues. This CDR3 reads CASRKDRTGNTIYF. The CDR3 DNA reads TGTGCCAGCAGGAAGGACAGGACTGGAAACACCATATATTTT.

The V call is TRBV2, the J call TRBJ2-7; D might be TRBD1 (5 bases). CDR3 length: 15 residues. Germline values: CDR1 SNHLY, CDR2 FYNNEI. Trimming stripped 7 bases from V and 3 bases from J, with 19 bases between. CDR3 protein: CASTKEGVPIYEQYF. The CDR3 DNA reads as TGTGCCAGCACCAAGGAAGGGGTTCCCATCTACGAGCAGTACTTC.

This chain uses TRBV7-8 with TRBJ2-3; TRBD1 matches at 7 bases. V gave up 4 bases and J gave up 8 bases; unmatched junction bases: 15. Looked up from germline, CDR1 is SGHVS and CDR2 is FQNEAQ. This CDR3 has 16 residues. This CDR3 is CASSSKGDSTQITQYF. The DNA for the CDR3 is TGTGCCAGCAGCTCAAAGGGGGACAGTACACAGATTACGCAGTATTTT. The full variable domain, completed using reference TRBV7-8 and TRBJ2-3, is GAGVSQSPRYKVAKRGQDVALRCDPISGHVSLFWYQQALGQGPEFLTYFQNEAQLDKSGLPSDRFFAERPEGSVSTLKIQRTQQEDSAVYLCASSSKGDSTQITQYFGPGTRLTVL.